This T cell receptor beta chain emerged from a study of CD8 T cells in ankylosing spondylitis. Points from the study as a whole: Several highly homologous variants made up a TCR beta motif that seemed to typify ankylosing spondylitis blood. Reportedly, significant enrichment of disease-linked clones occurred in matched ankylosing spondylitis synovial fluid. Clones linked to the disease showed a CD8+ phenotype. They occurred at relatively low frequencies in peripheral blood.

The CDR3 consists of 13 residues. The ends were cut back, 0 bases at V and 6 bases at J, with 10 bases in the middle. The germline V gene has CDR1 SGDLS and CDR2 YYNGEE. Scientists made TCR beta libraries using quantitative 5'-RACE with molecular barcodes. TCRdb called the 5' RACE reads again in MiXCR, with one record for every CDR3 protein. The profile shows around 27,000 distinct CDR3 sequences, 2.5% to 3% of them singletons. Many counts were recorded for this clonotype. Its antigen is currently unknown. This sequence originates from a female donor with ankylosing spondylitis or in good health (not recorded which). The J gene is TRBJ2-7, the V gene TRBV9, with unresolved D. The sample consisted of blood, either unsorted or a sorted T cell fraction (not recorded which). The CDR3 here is CASSVGVAGEQYF. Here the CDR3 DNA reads TGTGCCAGCAGCGTAGGAGTGGCAGGCGAGCAGTACTTC.